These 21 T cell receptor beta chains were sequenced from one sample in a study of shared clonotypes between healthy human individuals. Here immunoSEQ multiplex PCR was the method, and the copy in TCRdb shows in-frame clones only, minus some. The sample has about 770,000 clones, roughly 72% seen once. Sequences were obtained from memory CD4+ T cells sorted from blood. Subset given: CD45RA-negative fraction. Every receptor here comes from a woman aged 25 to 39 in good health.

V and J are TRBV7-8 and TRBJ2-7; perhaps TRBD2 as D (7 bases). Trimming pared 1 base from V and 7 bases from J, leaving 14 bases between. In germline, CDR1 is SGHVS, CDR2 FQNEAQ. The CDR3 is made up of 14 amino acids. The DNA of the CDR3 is TGTGCCAGCAGCTTAGGACTAGGGGGGGTGGAGCAGTACTTC. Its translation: CASSLGLGGVEQYF.

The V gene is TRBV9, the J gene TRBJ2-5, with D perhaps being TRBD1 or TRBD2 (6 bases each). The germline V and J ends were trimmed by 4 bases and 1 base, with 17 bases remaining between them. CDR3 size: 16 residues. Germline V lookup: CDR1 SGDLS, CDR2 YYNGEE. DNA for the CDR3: TGTGCCAGCAGCCCGGAGGGGGAGGTGAGCCAAGAGACCCAGTACTTC. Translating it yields CASSPEGEVSQETQYF.

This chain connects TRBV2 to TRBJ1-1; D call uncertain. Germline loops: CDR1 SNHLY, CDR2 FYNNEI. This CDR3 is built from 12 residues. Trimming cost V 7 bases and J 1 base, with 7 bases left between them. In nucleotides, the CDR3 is TGTGCCAGCAAGTTGAGGAACACTGAAGCTTTCTTT. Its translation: CASKLRNTEAFF.

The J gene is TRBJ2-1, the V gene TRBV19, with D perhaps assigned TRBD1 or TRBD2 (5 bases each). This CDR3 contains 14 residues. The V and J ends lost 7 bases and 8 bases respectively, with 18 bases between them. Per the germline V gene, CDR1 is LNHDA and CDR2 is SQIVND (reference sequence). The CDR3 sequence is CASTAMPGPYEQFF. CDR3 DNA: TGTGCCAGTACCGCAATGCCGGGACCTTATGAGCAGTTCTTC.

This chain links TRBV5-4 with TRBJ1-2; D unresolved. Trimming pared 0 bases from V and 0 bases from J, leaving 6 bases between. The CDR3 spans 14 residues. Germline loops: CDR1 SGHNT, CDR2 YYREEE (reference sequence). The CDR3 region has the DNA TGTGCCAGCAGCTTGGTCGGTTCTAACTATGGCTACACCTTC. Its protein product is CASSLVGSNYGYTF. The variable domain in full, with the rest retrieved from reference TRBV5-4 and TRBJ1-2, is ETGVTQSPTHLIKTRGQQVTLRCSSQSGHNTVSWYQQALGQGPQFIFQYYREEENGRGNFPPRFSGLQFPNYSSELNVNALELDDSALYLCASSLVGSNYGYTFGSGTRLTVV.

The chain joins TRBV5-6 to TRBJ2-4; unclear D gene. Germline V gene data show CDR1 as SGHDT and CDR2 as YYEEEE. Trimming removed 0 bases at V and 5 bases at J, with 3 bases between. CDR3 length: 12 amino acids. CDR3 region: CASSLGQNIQYF. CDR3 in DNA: TGTGCCAGCAGCTTGGGCCAAAACATTCAGTACTTC.

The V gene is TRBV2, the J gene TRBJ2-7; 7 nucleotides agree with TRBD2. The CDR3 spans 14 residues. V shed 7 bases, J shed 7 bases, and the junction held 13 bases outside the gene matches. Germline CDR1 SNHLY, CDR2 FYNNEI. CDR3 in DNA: TGTGCCAGCAAAACCGGACTAGGGGTGGGAGAGCAGTACTTC. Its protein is CASKTGLGVGEQYF.

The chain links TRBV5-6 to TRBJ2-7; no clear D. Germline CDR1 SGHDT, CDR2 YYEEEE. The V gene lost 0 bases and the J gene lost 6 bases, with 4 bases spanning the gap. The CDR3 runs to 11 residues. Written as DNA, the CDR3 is TGTGCCAGCAGCTTGGGGTTCGAGCAGTACTTC. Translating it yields CASSLGFEQYF.

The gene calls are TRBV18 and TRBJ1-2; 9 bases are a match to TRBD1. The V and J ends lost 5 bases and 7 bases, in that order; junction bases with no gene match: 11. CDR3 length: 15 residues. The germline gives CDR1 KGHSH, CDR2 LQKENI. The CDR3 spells CASSTRDRESPGYTF. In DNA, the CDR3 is TGTGCCAGCTCAACGAGGGACAGGGAGTCTCCTGGCTACACCTTC.

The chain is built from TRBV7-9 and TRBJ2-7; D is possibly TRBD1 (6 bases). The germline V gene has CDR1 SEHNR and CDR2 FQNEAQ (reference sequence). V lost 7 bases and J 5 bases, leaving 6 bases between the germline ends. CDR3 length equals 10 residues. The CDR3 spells CASTGDEQYF. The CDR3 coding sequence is TGTGCCAGCACAGGGGACGAGCAGTACTTC.

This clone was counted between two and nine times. The CDR3 coding sequence is TGCGCCAGCAGCAAGGACCCAACGACAGATCACGAGCAGTACTTC. Translating it yields CASSKDPTTDHEQYF. V usage is TRBV5-1 and J usage is TRBJ2-7, with D perhaps matching TRBD1 (5 bases). The V and J ends lost 4 bases and 5 bases respectively, with 19 bases between them. This CDR3 is built from 15 residues. Germline CDR1 and CDR2: SGHRS and YFSETQ.

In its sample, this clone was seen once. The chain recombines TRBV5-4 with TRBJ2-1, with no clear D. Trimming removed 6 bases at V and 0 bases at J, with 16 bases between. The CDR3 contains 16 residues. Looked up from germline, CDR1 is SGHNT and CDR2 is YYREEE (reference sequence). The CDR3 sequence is CASTPAAFSSYNEQFF. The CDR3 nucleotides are TGTGCCAGCACCCCCGCGGCTTTCAGCTCCTACAATGAGCAGTTCTTC.

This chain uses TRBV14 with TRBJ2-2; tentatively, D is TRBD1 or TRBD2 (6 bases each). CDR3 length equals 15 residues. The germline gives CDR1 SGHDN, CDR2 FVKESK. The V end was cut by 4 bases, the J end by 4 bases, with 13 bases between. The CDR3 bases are TGTGCCAGCAGCCCACAGGGACTTGGCACCGGGGAGCTGTTTTTT. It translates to CASSPQGLGTGELFF.

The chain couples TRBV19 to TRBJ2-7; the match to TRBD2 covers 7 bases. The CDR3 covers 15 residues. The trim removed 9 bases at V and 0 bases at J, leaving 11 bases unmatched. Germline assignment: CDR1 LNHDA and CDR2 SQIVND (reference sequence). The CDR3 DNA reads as TGTGCCAGGGGGGAGGGGCTGGACCACTCCTACGAGCAGTACTTC. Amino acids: CARGEGLDHSYEQYF.

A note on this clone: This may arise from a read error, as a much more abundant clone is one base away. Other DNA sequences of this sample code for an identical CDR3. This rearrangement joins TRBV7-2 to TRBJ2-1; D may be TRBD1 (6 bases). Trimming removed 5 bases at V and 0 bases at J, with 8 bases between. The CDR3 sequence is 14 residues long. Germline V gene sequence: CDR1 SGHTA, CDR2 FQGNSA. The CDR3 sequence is CASSQDSSYNEQFF. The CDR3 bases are TGTGCCAGCAGCCAGGACAGCTCCTACAATGAGCAGTTCTTC.

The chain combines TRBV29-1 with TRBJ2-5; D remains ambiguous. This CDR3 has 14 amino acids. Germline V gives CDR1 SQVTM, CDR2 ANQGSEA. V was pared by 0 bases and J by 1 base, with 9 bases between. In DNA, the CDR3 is TGCAGCGTTGAAGATCCTGGCAGCCAAGAGACCCAGTACTTC. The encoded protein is CSVEDPGSQETQYF. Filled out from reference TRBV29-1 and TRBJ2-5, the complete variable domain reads SAVISQKPSRDICQRGTSLTIQCQVDSQVTMMFWYRQQPGQSLTLIATANQGSEATYESGFVIDKFPISRPNLTFSTLTVSNMSPEDSSIYLCSVEDPGSQETQYFGPGTRLLVL.

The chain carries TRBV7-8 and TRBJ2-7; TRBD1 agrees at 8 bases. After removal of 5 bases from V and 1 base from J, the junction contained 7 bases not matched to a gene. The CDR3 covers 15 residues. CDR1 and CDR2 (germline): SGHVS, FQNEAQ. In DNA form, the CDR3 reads TGTGCCAGCAGCCCCCTGGACAGGGTATCCTACGAGCAGTACTTC. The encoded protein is CASSPLDRVSYEQYF.

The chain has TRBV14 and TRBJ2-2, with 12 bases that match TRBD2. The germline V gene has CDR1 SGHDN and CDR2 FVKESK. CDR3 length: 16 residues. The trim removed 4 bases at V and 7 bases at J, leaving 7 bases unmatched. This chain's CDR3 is CASSLWTSGKVGELFF. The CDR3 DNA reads TGTGCCAGCAGCCTCTGGACTAGCGGGAAGGTCGGGGAGCTGTTTTTT.

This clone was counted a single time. In DNA form, the CDR3 reads TGTGCCAGCAGTTACGGGACCTCAATAGGGGCTGAAGCTTTCTTT. Its translation: CASSYGTSIGAEAFF. The V call is TRBV6-6, the J call TRBJ1-1, with D perhaps matching TRBD1 (5 bases). This CDR3 is built from 15 residues. The germline V gene has CDR1 MNHNY and CDR2 SVGAGI (reference sequence). Trimming pared 2 bases from V and 6 bases from J, leaving 16 bases between.

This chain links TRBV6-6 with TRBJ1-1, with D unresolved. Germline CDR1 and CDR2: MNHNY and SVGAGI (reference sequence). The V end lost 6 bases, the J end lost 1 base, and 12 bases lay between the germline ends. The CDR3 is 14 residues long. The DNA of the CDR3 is TGTGCCAGCAGGGAGGATGAGGGGAACACTGAAGCTTTCTTT. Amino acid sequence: CASREDEGNTEAFF.

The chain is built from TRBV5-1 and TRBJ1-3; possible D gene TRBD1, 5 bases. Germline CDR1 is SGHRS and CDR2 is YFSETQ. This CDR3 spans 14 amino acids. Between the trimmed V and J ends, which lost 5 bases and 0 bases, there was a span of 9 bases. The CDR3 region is CASRPDSSGNTIYF. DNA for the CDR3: TGCGCCAGCAGACCCGACAGCTCTGGAAACACCATATATTTT.